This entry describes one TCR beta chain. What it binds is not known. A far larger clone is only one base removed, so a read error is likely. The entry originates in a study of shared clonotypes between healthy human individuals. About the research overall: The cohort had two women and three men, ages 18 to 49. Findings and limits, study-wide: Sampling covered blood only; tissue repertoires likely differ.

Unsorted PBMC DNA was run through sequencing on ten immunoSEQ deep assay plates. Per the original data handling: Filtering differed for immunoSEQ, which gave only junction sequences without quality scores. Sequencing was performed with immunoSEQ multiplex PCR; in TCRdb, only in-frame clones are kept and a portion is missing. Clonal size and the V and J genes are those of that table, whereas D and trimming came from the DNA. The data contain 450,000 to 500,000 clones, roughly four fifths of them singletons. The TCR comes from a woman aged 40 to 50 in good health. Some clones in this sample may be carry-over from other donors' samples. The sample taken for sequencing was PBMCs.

CDR3 DNA sequence: TGTGCCGGCAGTGAAGCGGCTGACGCCCTTGGCTACACCTTC. As protein: CAGSEAADALGYTF. The rearrangement joins TRBV6-1 to TRBJ1-2; no clear D. Germline-derived CDR1 and CDR2 are MNHNS and SASEGT. The CDR3 is 14 amino acids.